This TCR beta chain comes out of a study of OX40 agonist ivuxolimab in advanced cancers. Generated by immunoSEQ multiplex PCR, the TCRdb table keeps only in-frame clones and is missing some. Among about 85,000 clones listed, approximately 86% were seen once. V shed 9 bases, J shed 11 bases, and the junction held 16 bases outside the gene matches. Germline-derived CDR1 and CDR2 are WSHSY and SAAADI. The CDR3 consists of 13 residues. This receptor was obtained from an adult with an advanced solid tumor such as melanoma, head and neck, liver or kidney cancer. The source was CD4+ or CD8+ T cells sorted from blood, collected in a trial of the OX40 agonist ivuxolimab. V usage is TRBV10-2 and J usage is TRBJ2-7; 7 nucleotides match TRBD1. The CDR3 nucleotides are TGCGCCAGTTCCCTGGGCAGGGGGAACTCTGAGTACTTC. Encoded protein: CASSLGRGNSEYF.